This TCR beta chain was sequenced in a study of long-term antiretroviral therapy in people with HIV. About this clone itself: Its specificity is not known.

Survey level was the resolution at which the v3.0 immunoSEQ assay ran. Sequencing aimed to cover 40,000-50,000 T-cell genomes per sample. Sequencing was performed with immunoSEQ multiplex PCR; in TCRdb, only in-frame clones are kept and a portion is missing. This sample has about 48,000 clones, with roughly 80% found just once. With 7 bases removed from V and 6 bases from J, the gap between germline ends came to 16 bases. Germline CDR1 is MDHEN and CDR2 is SYDVKM. The CDR3 sequence is 13 residues long. General study results and limits: Pre-ART clonal expansion yielded clones that dominated the repertoire at all time points.

Specimen: unsorted PBMCs, collected 0.8 years after starting antiretroviral therapy. V is TRBV28 and J is TRBJ2-7; TRBD2 is a possible D gene (6 bases). This TCR was sampled from a woman aged 18-29 years with HIV. CDR3 nucleotide sequence: TGTGCCAGCACCATAGTGGGAGGCGGCGAGCAGTACTTC. It encodes CASTIVGGGEQYF.